This T cell receptor (beta chain) is from a study of cytomegalovirus exposure and HLA in healthy donors. This CDR3 is built from 15 residues. V was clipped by 5 bases and J by 7 bases; unmatched bases: 9. Germline loops: CDR1 SGHTA, CDR2 FQGNSA. The primer mix had 60 Vbeta and 13 Jbeta primers. The protocol was immunoSEQ multiplex PCR, while the TCRdb copy is restricted to in-frame clones and leaves out a portion. The table shows 100,000 to 150,000 clones, with roughly four fifths occurring only once. Donors were nominally healthy when sampled, though unrecorded immune exposures were likely. A remark on this clone: Its antigen remains unknown.

Study-level results: Indistinguishability led to the exclusion of some V segments, TRBV6-2 and TRBV6-3 included.

The sequenced material came from PBMCs. The chain recombines TRBV7-2 with TRBJ1-5, with 9 bases matching TRBD1. This TCR was recovered from a boy aged 2 to 10 in good health and CMV-seronegative. CDR3 in amino acids: CASSRYRGQRQPQHF. For the CDR3, the DNA is TGTGCCAGCAGCCGTTACAGGGGGCAAAGACAGCCCCAGCATTTT.